Detailed here is one T cell receptor beta chain. Its antigen remains unidentified. The data belong to a study of cytotoxic CD8 clonotypes in ibrutinib-treated CLL. Study findings and constraints: T-cell clonality at baseline went above that of age-matched healthy donors and rose and fell with circulating CD8+ T-cell counts.

The CDR3 loop spans 14 amino acids. CDR1 and CDR2 from the germline V gene are SGHTA and FQGNSA. V dropped 8 bases and J dropped 3; count of bases not matched to a gene: 7. Target depth was 1 in 200,000 to 1 in 1 million T cells, about 10x per clonotype. The assay was immunoSEQ multiplex PCR, and TCRdb's table has in-frame clones only and misses some. The sample contains approximately 190,000 clones, over 65% of which appear only once. The rearrangement joins TRBV7-2 to TRBJ2-3, with 8 nucleotides matching TRBD1. Specimen: PBMCs, collected after 12 months of ibrutinib treatment. The TCR was taken from a human donor with chronic lymphocytic leukemia. CDR3 sequence: CASRQGLVTDTQYF. The CDR3 nucleotides read TGTGCCAGCCGACAGGGGCTGGTAACAGATACGCAGTATTTT.